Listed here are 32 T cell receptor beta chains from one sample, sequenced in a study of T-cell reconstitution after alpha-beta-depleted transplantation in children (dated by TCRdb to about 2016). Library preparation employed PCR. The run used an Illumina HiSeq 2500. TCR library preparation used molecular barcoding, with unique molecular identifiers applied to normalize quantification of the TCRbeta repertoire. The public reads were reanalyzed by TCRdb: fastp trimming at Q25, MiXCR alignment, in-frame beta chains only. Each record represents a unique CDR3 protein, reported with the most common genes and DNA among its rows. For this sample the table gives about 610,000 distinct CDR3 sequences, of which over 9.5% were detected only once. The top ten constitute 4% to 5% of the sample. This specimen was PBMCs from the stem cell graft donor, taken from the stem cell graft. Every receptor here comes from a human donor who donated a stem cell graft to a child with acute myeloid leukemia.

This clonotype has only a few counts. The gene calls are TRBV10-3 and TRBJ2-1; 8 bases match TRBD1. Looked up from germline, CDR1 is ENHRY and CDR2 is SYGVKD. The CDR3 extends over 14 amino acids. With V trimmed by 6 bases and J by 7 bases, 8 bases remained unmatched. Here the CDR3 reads CAIRSTGDVNEQFF. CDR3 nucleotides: TGTGCCATCAGGTCGACAGGGGATGTGAATGAGCAGTTCTTC.

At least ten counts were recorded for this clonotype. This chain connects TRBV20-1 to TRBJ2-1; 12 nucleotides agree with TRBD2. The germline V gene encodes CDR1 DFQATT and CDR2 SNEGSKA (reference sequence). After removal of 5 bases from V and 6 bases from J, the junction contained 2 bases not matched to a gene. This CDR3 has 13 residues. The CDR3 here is CSALAGGRNEQFF. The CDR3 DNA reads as TGCAGTGCTCTAGCGGGAGGGCGCAATGAGCAGTTCTTC.

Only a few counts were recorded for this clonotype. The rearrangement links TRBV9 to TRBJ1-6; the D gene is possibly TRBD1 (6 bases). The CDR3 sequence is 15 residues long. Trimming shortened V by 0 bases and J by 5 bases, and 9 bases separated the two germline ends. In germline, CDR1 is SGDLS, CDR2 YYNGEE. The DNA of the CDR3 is TGTGCCAGCAGCGTAGAGGGACATGATAATTCACCCCTCCACTTT. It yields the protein CASSVEGHDNSPLHF. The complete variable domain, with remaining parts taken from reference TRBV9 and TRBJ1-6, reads DSGVTQTPKHLITATGQRVTLRCSPRSGDLSVYWYQQSLDQGLQFLIQYYNGEERAKGNILERFSAQQFPDLHSELNLSSLELGDSALYFCASSVEGHDNSPLHFGNGTRLTVT.

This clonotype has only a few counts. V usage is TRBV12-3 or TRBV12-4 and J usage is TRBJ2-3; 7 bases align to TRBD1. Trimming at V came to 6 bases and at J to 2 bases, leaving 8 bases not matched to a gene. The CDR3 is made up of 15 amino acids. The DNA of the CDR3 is TGTGCCAGCAGGGAAGGGGGCAGGGCCACAGATACGCAGTATTTT. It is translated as CASREGGRATDTQYF.

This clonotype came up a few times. This chain's CDR3 is CASIPAGRSLEQYF. CDR3 sequence (DNA): TGTGCCAGCATCCCAGCGGGACGATCCCTAGAGCAGTACTTC. The chain is built from TRBV6-2 or TRBV6-3 and TRBJ2-7, with 7 nucleotides matching TRBD2. The V segment lost 7 bases and the J segment 7 bases; nucleotides outside the gene matches: 13. Germline V CDR1 and CDR2: MNHEY, SVGEGT. The CDR3 spans 14 residues.

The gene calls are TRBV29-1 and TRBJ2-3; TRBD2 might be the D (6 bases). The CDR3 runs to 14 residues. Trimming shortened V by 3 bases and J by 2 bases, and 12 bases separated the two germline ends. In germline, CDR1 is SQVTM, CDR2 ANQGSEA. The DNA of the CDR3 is TGCAGCGTTGAGGCGGGATTCGACACAGATACGCAGTATTTT. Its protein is CSVEAGFDTDTQYF.

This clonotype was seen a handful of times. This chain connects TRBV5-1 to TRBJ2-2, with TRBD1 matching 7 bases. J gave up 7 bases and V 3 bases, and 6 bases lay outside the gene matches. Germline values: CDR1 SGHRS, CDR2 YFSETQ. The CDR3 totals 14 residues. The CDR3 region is CASSSDRADGELFF. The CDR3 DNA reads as TGCGCCAGCAGCTCCGACAGGGCGGACGGGGAGCTGTTTTTT.

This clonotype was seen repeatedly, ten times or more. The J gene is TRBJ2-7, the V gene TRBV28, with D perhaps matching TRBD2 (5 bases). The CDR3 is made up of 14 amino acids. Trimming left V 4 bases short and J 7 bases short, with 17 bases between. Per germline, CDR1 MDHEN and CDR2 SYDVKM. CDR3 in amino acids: CASSSSGFAREQYF. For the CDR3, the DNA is TGTGCCAGCAGTTCCTCGGGATTTGCTAGGGAGCAGTACTTC.

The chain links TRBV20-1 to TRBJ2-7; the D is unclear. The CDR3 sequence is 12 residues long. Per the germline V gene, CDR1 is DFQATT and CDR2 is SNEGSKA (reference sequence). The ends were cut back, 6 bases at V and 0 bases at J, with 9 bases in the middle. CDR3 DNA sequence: TGCAGTGCCGCGTTAGTCTCCTACGAGCAGTACTTC. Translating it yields CSAALVSYEQYF.

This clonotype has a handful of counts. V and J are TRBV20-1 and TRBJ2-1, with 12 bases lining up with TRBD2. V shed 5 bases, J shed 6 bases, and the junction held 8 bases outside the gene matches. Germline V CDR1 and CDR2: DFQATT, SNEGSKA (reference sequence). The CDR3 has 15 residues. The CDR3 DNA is TGCAGTGCTCGTACTAGCGGGAGGAGGCTCAATGAGCAGTTCTTC. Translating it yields CSARTSGRRLNEQFF.

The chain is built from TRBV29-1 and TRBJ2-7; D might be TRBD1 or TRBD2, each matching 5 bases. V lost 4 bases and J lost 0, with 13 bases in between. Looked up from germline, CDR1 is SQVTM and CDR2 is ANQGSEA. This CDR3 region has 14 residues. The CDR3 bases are TGCAGCGTTGGGGTCCGGGACCCCTCCTACGAGCAGTACTTC. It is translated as CSVGVRDPSYEQYF.

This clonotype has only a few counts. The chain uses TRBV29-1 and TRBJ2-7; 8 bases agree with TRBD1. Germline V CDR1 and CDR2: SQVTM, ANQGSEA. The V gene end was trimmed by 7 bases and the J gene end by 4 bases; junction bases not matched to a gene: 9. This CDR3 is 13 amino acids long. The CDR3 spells CSAGDRSSYEQYF. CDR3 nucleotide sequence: TGCAGCGCAGGGGACAGGTCGTCGTACGAGCAGTACTTC.

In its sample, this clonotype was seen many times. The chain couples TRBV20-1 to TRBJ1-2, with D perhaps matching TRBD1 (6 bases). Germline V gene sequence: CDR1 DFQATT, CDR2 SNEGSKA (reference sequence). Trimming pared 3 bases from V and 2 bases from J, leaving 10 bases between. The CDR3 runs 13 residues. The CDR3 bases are TGCAGTGCTAGCCGGACAGCGAACTATGGCTACACCTTC. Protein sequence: CSASRTANYGYTF.

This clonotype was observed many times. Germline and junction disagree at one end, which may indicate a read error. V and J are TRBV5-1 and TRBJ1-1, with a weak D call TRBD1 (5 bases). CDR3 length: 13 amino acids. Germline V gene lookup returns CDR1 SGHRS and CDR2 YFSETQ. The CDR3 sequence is CASSLVAGTEAFF. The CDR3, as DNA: TGTGCCAGCAGCTTGGTAGCAGGGACTGAAGCTTTCTTT. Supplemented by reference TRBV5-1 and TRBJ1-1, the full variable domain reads KAGVTQTPRYLIKTRGQQVTLSCSPISGHRSVSWYQQTPGQGLQFLFEYFSETQRNKGNFPGRFSGRQFSNSRSEMNVSTLELGDSALYLCASSLVAGTEAFFGQGTRLTVV.

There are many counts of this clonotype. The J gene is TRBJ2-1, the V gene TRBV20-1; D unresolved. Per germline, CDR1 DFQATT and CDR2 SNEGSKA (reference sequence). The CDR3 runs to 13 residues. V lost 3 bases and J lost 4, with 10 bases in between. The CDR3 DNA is TGCAGTGCTAGGCAAAAGGTTTACAATGAGCAGTTCTTC. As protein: CSARQKVYNEQFF.

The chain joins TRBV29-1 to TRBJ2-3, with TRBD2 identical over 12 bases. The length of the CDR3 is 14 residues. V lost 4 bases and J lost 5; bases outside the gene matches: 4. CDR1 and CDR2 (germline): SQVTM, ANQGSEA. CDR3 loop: CSVGLAGAGDTQYF. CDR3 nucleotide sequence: TGCAGCGTTGGACTAGCGGGGGCAGGAGATACGCAGTATTTT.

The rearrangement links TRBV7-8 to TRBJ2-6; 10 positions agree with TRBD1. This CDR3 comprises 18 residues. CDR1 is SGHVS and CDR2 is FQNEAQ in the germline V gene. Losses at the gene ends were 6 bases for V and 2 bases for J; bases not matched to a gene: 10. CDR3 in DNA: TGTGCCAGCAGTTTTAAACCGGGACAGGGGACTGGGGCCAACGTCCTGACTTTC. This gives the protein CASSFKPGQGTGANVLTF.

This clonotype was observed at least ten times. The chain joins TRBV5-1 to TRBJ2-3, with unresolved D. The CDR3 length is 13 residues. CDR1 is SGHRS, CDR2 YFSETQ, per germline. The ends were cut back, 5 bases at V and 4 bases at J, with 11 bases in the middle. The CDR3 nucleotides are TGCGCCAGCAGTTGGAGAGCGTCAGATACGCAGTATTTT. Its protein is CASSWRASDTQYF.

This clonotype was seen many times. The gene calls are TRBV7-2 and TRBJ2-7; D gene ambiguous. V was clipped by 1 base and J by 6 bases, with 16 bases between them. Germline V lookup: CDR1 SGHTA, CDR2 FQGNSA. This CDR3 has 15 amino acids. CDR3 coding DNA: TGTGCCAGCAGCTTAGTCAGTAGGGCCTCACCCGAGCAGTACTTC. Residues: CASSLVSRASPEQYF. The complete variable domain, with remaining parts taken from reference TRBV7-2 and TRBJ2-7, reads GAGVSQSPSNKVTEKGKDVELRCDPISGHTALYWYRQSLGQGLEFLIYFQGNSAPDKSGLPSDRFSAERTGGSVSTLTIQRTQQEDSAVYLCASSLVSRASPEQYFGPGTRLTVT.

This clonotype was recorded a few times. The CDR3 reads CASTGLAGLDTQYF. CDR3 nucleotide sequence: TGTGCCAGCACGGGACTAGCGGGACTAGATACGCAGTATTTT. The rearrangement uses TRBV18 and TRBJ2-3; 13 nucleotides agree with TRBD2. CDR1 is KGHSH and CDR2 is LQKENI in the germline V gene. The CDR3 contains 14 residues. V was pared by 8 bases and J by 5 bases, with 4 bases of the junction left unmatched.

CDR3 in DNA: TGTGCCAGCAGTCCCATCTTCATAGCGGGAGGGGTTATCAGGGAGCTGTTTTTT. This gives the protein CASSPIFIAGGVIRELFF. The chain couples TRBV27 to TRBJ2-2, with 11 bases matching TRBD2. V lost 5 bases to trimming and J lost 9 bases; unmatched junction nucleotides: 17. This CDR3 has 18 residues. Germline-derived CDR1 and CDR2 are MNHEY and SMNVEV (reference sequence).

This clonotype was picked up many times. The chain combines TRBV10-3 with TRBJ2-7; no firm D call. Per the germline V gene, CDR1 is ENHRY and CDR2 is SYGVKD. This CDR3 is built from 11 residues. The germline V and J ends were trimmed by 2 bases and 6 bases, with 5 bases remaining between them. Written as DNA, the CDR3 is TGTGCCATCAGTGAGCTGGGCGAGCAGTACTTC. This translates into CAISELGEQYF.

CDR3 in amino acids: CASSVGTGGRDTQYF. The CDR3 DNA reads TGTGCCAGCAGCGTCGGGACAGGGGGCAGAGATACGCAGTATTTT. V is TRBV25-1 and J is TRBJ2-3; 12 nucleotides align to TRBD1. This CDR3 is built from 15 residues. Looked up from germline, CDR1 is MGHDK and CDR2 is SYGVNS. The V gene end was trimmed by 6 bases and the J gene end by 5 bases; junction bases not matched to a gene: 6.

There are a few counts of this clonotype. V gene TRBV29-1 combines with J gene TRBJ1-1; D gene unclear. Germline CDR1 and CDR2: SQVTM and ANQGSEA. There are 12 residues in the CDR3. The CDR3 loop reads CSYRPSFGEAFF. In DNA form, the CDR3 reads TGCAGTTACCGACCCTCGTTTGGCGAAGCTTTCTTT.

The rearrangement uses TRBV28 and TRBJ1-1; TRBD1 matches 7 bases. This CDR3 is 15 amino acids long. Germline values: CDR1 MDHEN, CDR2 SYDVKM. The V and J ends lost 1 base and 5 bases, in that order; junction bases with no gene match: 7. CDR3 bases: TGTGCCAGCAGTTTATCAGGGGGGGGAGTAACTGAAGCTTTCTTT. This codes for CASSLSGGGVTEAFF.

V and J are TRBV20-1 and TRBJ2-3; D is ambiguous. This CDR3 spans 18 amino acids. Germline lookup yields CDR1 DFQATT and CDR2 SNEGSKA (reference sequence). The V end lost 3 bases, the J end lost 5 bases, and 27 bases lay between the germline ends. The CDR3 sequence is CSARPLVSPFFGEDTQYF. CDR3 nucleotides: TGCAGTGCTAGGCCCTTGGTCAGCCCGTTTTTTGGTGAAGATACGCAGTATTTT.

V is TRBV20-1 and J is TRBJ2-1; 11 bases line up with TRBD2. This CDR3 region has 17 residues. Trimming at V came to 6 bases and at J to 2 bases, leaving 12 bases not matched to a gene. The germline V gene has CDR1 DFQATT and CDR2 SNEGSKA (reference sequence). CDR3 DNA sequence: TGCAGTGCCGAAGCCGGGACTAGCGGTTCTCCCTACAATGAGCAGTTCTTC. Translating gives CSAEAGTSGSPYNEQFF.

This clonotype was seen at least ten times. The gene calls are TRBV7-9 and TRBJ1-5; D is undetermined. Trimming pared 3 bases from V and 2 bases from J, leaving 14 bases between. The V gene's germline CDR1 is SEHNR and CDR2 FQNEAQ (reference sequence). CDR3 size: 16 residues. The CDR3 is CASSFGWDYGNQPQHF. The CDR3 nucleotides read TGTGCCAGCAGCTTCGGGTGGGATTATGGCAATCAGCCCCAGCATTTT.

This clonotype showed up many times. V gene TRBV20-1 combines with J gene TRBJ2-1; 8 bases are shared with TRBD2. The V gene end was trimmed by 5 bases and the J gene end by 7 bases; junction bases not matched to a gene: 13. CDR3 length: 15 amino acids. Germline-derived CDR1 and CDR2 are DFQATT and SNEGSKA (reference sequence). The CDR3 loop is CSAPRVQRERNEQFF. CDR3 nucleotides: TGCAGTGCTCCTCGGGTACAGCGGGAGAGGAATGAGCAGTTCTTC.

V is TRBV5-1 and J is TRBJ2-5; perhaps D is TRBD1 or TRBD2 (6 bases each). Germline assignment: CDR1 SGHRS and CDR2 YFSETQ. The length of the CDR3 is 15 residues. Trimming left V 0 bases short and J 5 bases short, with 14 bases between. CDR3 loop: CASSLEGGPLETQYF. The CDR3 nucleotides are TGCGCCAGCAGCTTGGAGGGGGGACCCTTGGAGACCCAGTACTTC.

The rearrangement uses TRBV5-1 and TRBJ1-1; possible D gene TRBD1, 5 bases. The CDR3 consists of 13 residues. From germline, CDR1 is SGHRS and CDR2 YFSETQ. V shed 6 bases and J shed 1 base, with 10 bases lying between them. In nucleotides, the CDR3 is TGCGCCAGCACCCTCGACAGGAACACTGAAGCTTTCTTT. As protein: CASTLDRNTEAFF.

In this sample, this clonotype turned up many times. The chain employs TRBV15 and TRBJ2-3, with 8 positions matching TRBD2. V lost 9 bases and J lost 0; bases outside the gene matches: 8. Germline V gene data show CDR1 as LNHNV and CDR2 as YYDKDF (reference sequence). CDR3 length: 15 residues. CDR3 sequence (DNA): TGTGCCACGAGGGACCAGCGGGAGAGCACAGATACGCAGTATTTT. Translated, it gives CATRDQRESTDTQYF.